The source of this TCR beta chain is a study of T-cell memory formation after mild COVID-19. Germline V gene lookup returns CDR1 SGHRS and CDR2 YFSETQ. Trimming took off 3 bases at V and 6 bases at J, with 20 bases between the two ends. The CDR3 is 16 amino acids. Using its own MiXCR run on the 5' RACE reads, TCRdb lists one record per CDR3 protein. The sample consists of more than 300,000 distinct CDR3 sequences, roughly 13% of them appearing once. The genes are TRBV5-1 and TRBJ2-3; D gene unclear. This TCR derives from a man aged 18 to 29 who had mild COVID-19 (a few samples of this study predate the infection). Cell type and time point are not known. The sequenced material came from PBMCs or a T cell subset sorted from them (not recorded which). The CDR3 DNA reads TGCGCCAGCAGCTGGGGTGGCGCGGAGCTCTCTGATACGCAGTATTTT. This encodes CASSWGGAELSDTQYF.